The next 22 T cell receptor beta chains were all read from a single sample in a study of T cell responses to AZD1222 COVID-19 vaccine. The assay was immunoSEQ multiplex PCR, and TCRdb's table has in-frame clones only and misses some. The sample records approximately 180,000 clones, around 89% being singletons. The sample in question was peripheral blood, obtained 28 days after the second AZD1222 dose. These receptors were obtained from an adult who received the AZD1222 COVID-19 vaccine.

V and J are TRBV4-3 and TRBJ2-7; 9 bases match TRBD2. Trimming removed 0 bases from V and 0 bases from J; junction bases left unmatched: 6. The CDR3 loop spans 17 amino acids. Germline assignment: CDR1 LGHNA and CDR2 YSLEER. The CDR3 DNA reads TGCGCCAGCAGCCAAGACCCGGCTAGCGGGGTCTCCTACGAGCAGTACTTC. Protein product: CASSQDPASGVSYEQYF.

The rearrangement uses TRBV7-2 and TRBJ2-7; D may be TRBD1 (6 bases). Germline CDR1 reads SGHTA; CDR2 reads FQGNSA. V was clipped by 2 bases and J by 2 bases, with 10 bases between them. This CDR3 spans 14 amino acids. CDR3: CASSLSQGPYEQYF. CDR3 in DNA: TGTGCCAGCAGCTTATCACAGGGACCCTACGAGCAGTACTTC. The full variable domain, rest sourced from reference TRBV7-2 and TRBJ2-7, is GAGVSQSPSNKVTEKGKDVELRCDPISGHTALYWYRQSLGQGLEFLIYFQGNSAPDKSGLPSDRFSAERTGGSVSTLTIQRTQQEDSAVYLCASSLSQGPYEQYFGPGTRLTVT.

The rearrangement joins TRBV21-1 to TRBJ1-4; the table's TRBD1 call for D was not verified on the DNA. TRBV21-1 is a recognized pseudogene. This CDR3 contains 16 residues. The CDR3 DNA is TGTGCCAGCAGCACGTGGGGACAGGGGCGAGGAGAAAAACTGTTTTTT. Translating it yields CASSTWGQGRGEKLFF.

The V and J genes are TRBV7-8 and TRBJ2-3; 11 bases line up with TRBD2. The J segment lost 6 bases and the V segment lost 4 bases, leaving 9 bases of the junction unmatched. CDR1 and CDR2 (germline): SGHVS, FQNEAQ. The CDR3 length is 16 residues. CDR3 sequence reads: CASSYLAGGTPDTQYF. The CDR3 DNA is TGTGCCAGCAGCTATCTAGCGGGAGGTACCCCGGATACGCAGTATTTT.

The chain employs TRBV4-2 and TRBJ1-5; D call uncertain. CDR3 length equals 17 residues. V dropped 1 base and J dropped 5 bases, with 18 bases sitting between them. Germline V gene lookup returns CDR1 LGHNA and CDR2 YNFKEQ. CDR3 in amino acids: CASSQGSWQSVYQPQHF. DNA of the CDR3: TGTGCCAGCAGCCAAGGTTCGTGGCAGTCTGTATATCAGCCCCAGCATTTT.

CDR3 sequence (DNA): TGCGCCAGCAGCCTGGGTCGGAGCGGGGAGCTGTTTTTT. It encodes CASSLGRSGELFF. This chain joins TRBV4-3 and TRBJ2-2; no reliable D call. This CDR3 is 13 amino acids long. V was trimmed by 4 bases and J by 7 bases, leaving 10 bases between them. CDR1 is LGHNA and CDR2 is YSLEER in the germline V gene.

V gene TRBV6-5 combines with J gene TRBJ2-2; 9 positions match TRBD2. The CDR3 length is 16 residues. The V segment lost 4 bases and the J segment 1 base; nucleotides outside the gene matches: 4. Germline loops: CDR1 MNHEY, CDR2 SVGAGI. The CDR3 sequence: CASSSASGKNTGELFF. The CDR3 bases are TGTGCCAGCAGTTCGGCTAGCGGGAAGAACACCGGGGAGCTGTTTTTT.

V is TRBV5-1 and J is TRBJ2-3, with 8 bases matching TRBD1. The CDR3 is 15 amino acids. The V gene's germline CDR1 is SGHRS and CDR2 YFSETQ. V trimming: 0 bases; J trimming: 3 bases; junction bases outside the gene matches: 3. CDR3: CASSLVQGATDTQYF. CDR3 DNA sequence: TGCGCCAGCAGCTTGGTGCAGGGGGCGACAGATACGCAGTATTTT.

The V and J genes are TRBV9 and TRBJ2-2; D is tentatively TRBD1 or TRBD2 (6 bases each). Germline V gene lookup returns CDR1 SGDLS and CDR2 YYNGEE. The CDR3 length is 15 residues. V was shortened by 3 bases and J by 1 base, with 10 bases between the two germline ends. CDR3 loop: CASSAGGGNTGELFF. The CDR3 nucleotides are TGTGCCAGCAGCGCCGGAGGGGGGAACACCGGGGAGCTGTTTTTT.

This clone was seen a single time. The chain carries TRBV21-1 and TRBJ1-2. TRBV21-1 corresponds to a pseudogene. The CDR3 has 9 amino acids. CDR3 amino acids: CAKTWGYTF. CDR3 nucleotide sequence: TGTGCCAAGACTTGGGGCTACACCTTC.

J is TRBJ2-3 and V is TRBV13, with D perhaps matching TRBD1 or TRBD2 (5 bases each). The V end was cut by 4 bases, the J end by 1 base, with 12 bases between. CDR1 is PRHDT and CDR2 is FYEKMQ in the germline V gene (reference sequence). The CDR3 contains 15 residues. The CDR3, as DNA: TGTGCCAGCAGCTCTAGCTTGGGGGGCACAGATACGCAGTATTTT. This gives the protein CASSSSLGGTDTQYF.

The genes are TRBV2 and TRBJ2-7, with a possible D match to TRBD1 (6 bases). Germline V gene data show CDR1 as SNHLY and CDR2 as FYNNEI. V was cut by 7 bases and J by 3 bases, with 19 bases left in between. The CDR3 contains 15 residues. The CDR3 sequence: CASKDRPPLDYEQYF. In DNA form, the CDR3 reads TGTGCCAGCAAAGACAGGCCCCCCCTAGACTACGAGCAGTACTTC.

The J gene is TRBJ2-5, the V gene TRBV11-3; 10 bases line up with TRBD2. This CDR3 has 15 amino acids. The trim removed 4 bases at V and 2 bases at J, leaving 4 bases unmatched. Germline V CDR1 and CDR2: SGHNT, YENEEA. The CDR3 region is CASSSEREGQETQYF. For the CDR3, the DNA is TGTGCCAGCAGCTCCGAGCGGGAGGGGCAAGAGACCCAGTACTTC.

The chain carries TRBV3-1 (or the pseudogene TRBV3-2) and TRBJ2-5; tentatively, D is TRBD1 or TRBD2 (5 bases each). V gave up 4 bases and J gave up 5 bases, with 20 bases separating them. Per germline, CDR1 LGHDT and CDR2 YNNKEL (reference sequence). The CDR3 spans 16 residues. DNA of the CDR3: TGTGCCAGCAGCCCCCGATCTGGGGCTGGGAGTGAGACCCAGTACTTC. Translated, it gives CASSPRSGAGSETQYF.

This clone was recorded only once. The rearrangement joins TRBV5-1 to TRBJ2-1; 13 nucleotides align to TRBD2. Trimming took 7 bases from V and 7 from J; bases not matched to a gene: 8. The CDR3 sequence is 15 residues long. Germline CDR1 and CDR2: SGHRS and YFSETQ. Written as DNA, the CDR3 is TGCGCCAGCGGGGGACTAGCGGGATCAAGAAATGAGCAGTTCTTC. This sequence encodes CASGGLAGSRNEQFF.

The rearrangement uses TRBV5-1 and TRBJ2-3; D could derive from TRBD1 or TRBD2 (5 bases each). The germline V gene has CDR1 SGHRS and CDR2 YFSETQ. The CDR3 runs to 14 residues. Trimming removed 2 bases at V and 2 bases at J, with 9 bases between. The CDR3 DNA reads TGCGCCAGCAGCTTCAAGGGACCCACAGATACGCAGTATTTT. Translating it yields CASSFKGPTDTQYF.

CDR3 nucleotide sequence: TGTGCCAGCAGCTTAAAGGGTCGTGAGCAGTTCTTC. Its protein product is CASSLKGREQFF. The V gene is TRBV7-3, the J gene TRBJ2-1, with D unresolved. CDR3 length: 12 amino acids. Germline CDR1 and CDR2: SGHTA and FQGTGA. The V gene lost 1 base and the J gene lost 9 bases, with 7 bases spanning the gap. The full variable domain, completed using reference TRBV7-3 and TRBJ2-1, is GAGVSQTPSNKVTEKGKYVELRCDPISGHTALYWYRQSLGQGPEFLIYFQGTGAADDSGLPNDRFFAVRPEGSVSTLKIQRTERGDSAVYLCASSLKGREQFFGPGTRLTVL.

The genes are TRBV5-1 and TRBJ2-3; 7 bases fit TRBD2. This CDR3 is built from 14 residues. Trimming removed 2 bases from V and 2 bases from J; junction bases left unmatched: 2. Germline CDR1 SGHRS, CDR2 YFSETQ. The CDR3 reads CASSFGGNTDTQYF. In DNA, the CDR3 is TGCGCCAGCAGCTTCGGGGGGAACACAGATACGCAGTATTTT.

The gene calls are TRBV19 and TRBJ1-2; TRBD1 aligns across 8 bases. The germline V gene encodes CDR1 LNHDA and CDR2 SQIVND (reference sequence). The V and J ends lost 5 bases and 7 bases, in that order; junction bases with no gene match: 6. The CDR3 runs to 13 residues. In DNA form, the CDR3 reads TGTGCCAGTAGTGTCCAGGGGGCCGGTGGCTACACCTTC. The encoded protein is CASSVQGAGGYTF. Combining the CDR3 with reference TRBV19 and TRBJ1-2 gives the whole variable domain DGGITQSPKYLFRKEGQNVTLSCEQNLNHDAMYWYRQDPGQGLRLIYYSQIVNDFQKGDIAEGYSVSREKKESFPLTVTSAQKNPTAFYLCASSVQGAGGYTFGSGTRLTVV.

The chain is built from TRBV6-5 and TRBJ2-2; D might be TRBD2 (5 bases). V was pared by 6 bases and J by 2 bases, with 16 bases between. CDR3 length equals 16 residues. Germline CDR1 reads MNHEY; CDR2 reads SVGAGI. CDR3 coding DNA: TGTGCCAGCAGATACGAGGGCCACGGAAACACCGGGGAGCTGTTTTTT. Translation gives CASRYEGHGNTGELFF.

J is TRBJ2-7 and V is TRBV4-1, with 10 positions matching TRBD2. Germline-derived CDR1 and CDR2 are MGHRA and YSYEKL. V was clipped by 6 bases and J by 2 bases; unmatched bases: 7. The length of the CDR3 is 15 residues. The CDR3, as DNA: TGCGCCAGCAGTCTCAGCCTAGCGGGAGCCTACGAGCAGTACTTC. Translated, it gives CASSLSLAGAYEQYF.

The rearrangement uses TRBV6-5 and TRBJ2-7; D remains ambiguous. This CDR3 region has 15 residues. Germline V gene data show CDR1 as MNHEY and CDR2 as SVGAGI. Trimming cost V 2 bases and J 0 bases, with 11 bases left between them. Here the CDR3 reads CASSYGRQSSYEQYF. Written as DNA, the CDR3 is TGTGCCAGCAGTTACGGCAGGCAGAGCTCCTACGAGCAGTACTTC.